Listed here are 16 T cell receptor beta chains from one sample, sequenced in a study of cytomegalovirus exposure and HLA in healthy donors. PCR primers comprised 60 Vbeta and 13 Jbeta primers. Repertoires were generated with immunoSEQ multiplex PCR, while TCRdb's copy carries only in-frame clones and drops some. This table holds approximately 80,000 clones, around 80% found once. The sequencing sample was made of PBMCs. The receptors were sampled from a male donor in good health and CMV-seropositive.

The genes are TRBV5-6 and TRBJ1-1, with a tentative D call TRBD1 (5 bases). Germline CDR1 and CDR2: SGHDT and YYEEEE. This CDR3 has 16 amino acids. V lost 6 bases, J lost 0 bases, and 18 bases lay in between. CDR3 sequence: CASNPGHGLVNTEAFF. CDR3 sequence (DNA): TGTGCCAGCAACCCTGGACATGGCCTGGTGAACACTGAAGCTTTCTTT.

The chain recombines TRBV27 with TRBJ1-5; 7 bases match TRBD1. The CDR3 runs to 15 residues. With 6 bases clipped from V and 3 bases from J, the junction kept 8 bases outside the gene matches. CDR1 and CDR2 from the germline V gene are MNHEY and SMNVEV (reference sequence). The CDR3, as DNA: TGTGCCAGCAGGGGGGGACAGCAATTCAATCAGCCCCAGCATTTT. Translated: CASRGGQQFNQPQHF.

In nucleotides, the CDR3 is TGTGCCAGCAGTAAAAAACAGGCAGATACGCAGTATTTT. It is translated as CASSKKQADTQYF. This sequence joins TRBV6-1 and TRBJ2-3, with D possibly being TRBD1 (5 bases). The CDR3 runs 13 residues. The V and J ends lost 5 bases and 4 bases respectively, with 10 bases between them. Germline V gene data show CDR1 as MNHNS and CDR2 as SASEGT.

This chain joins TRBV29-1 and TRBJ2-3; 11 bases match TRBD2. With V trimmed by 4 bases and J by 2 bases, 5 bases remained unmatched. This CDR3 region has 15 residues. Germline V gene lookup returns CDR1 SQVTM and CDR2 ANQGSEA. DNA for the CDR3: TGCAGCGTTGCCCTAGCGGGAGGAAACACAGATACGCAGTATTTT. Translation: CSVALAGGNTDTQYF.

As to this clone: Other DNA variants within this sample encode the same CDR3. CDR3 residues: CAISEQGNYGYTF. The CDR3 DNA sequence: TGTGCCATCAGTGAGCAGGGTAACTATGGCTACACCTTC. This sequence joins TRBV10-3 and TRBJ1-2; a weak D match, TRBD1 (5 bases). The CDR3 extends over 13 amino acids. Trimming removed 2 bases at V and 1 base at J, with 5 bases between. Germline loops: CDR1 ENHRY, CDR2 SYGVKD.

V and J are TRBV7-3 and TRBJ2-3, with D unclear. V dropped 0 bases and J dropped 2 bases, with 6 bases sitting between them. Germline V CDR1 and CDR2: SGHTA, FQGTGA. There are 14 residues in the CDR3. The CDR3 reads CASSLTRYTDTQYF. In nucleotides, the CDR3 is TGTGCCAGCAGCTTAACCCGCTACACAGATACGCAGTATTTT.

The V call is TRBV10-3, the J call TRBJ1-2, with a weak D call TRBD1 (5 bases). Trimming took 3 bases from V and 4 from J, leaving 9 bases between them. The CDR3 is 13 residues long. Germline V gene data show CDR1 as ENHRY and CDR2 as SYGVKD. The CDR3 DNA follows: TGTGCCATCAGTGAACAGGTGGGCTATGGCTACACCTTC. Encoded protein: CAISEQVGYGYTF.

This chain joins TRBV5-1 and TRBJ2-5; 9 bases align to TRBD1. V shed 0 bases and J 4 bases; nucleotides not matched to a gene: 4. The CDR3 extends over 15 amino acids. Germline V gene lookup returns CDR1 SGHRS and CDR2 YFSETQ. CDR3 sequence: CASSLEGQGGETQYF. The CDR3 region has the DNA TGCGCCAGCAGCTTGGAGGGACAGGGCGGAGAGACCCAGTACTTC. The full variable domain, completed using reference TRBV5-1 and TRBJ2-5, is KAGVTQTPRYLIKTRGQQVTLSCSPISGHRSVSWYQQTPGQGLQFLFEYFSETQRNKGNFPGRFSGRQFSNSRSEMNVSTLELGDSALYLCASSLEGQGGETQYFGPGTRLLVL.

The chain is built from TRBV5-1 and TRBJ2-1, with TRBD1 matching 7 bases. The germline V gene has CDR1 SGHRS and CDR2 YFSETQ. The CDR3 consists of 14 residues. Trimming at V came to 4 bases and at J to 4 bases, leaving 5 bases not matched to a gene. The CDR3 nucleotides read TGCGCCAGCAGCGTGGACAGGCGGTACAATGAGCAGTTCTTC. Protein product: CASSVDRRYNEQFF.

The chain recombines TRBV30 with TRBJ2-2; 14 bases line up with TRBD2. Germline loops: CDR1 GTSNPN, CDR2 SVGIG (reference sequence). With V trimmed by 5 bases and J by 4 bases, 12 bases remained unmatched. This CDR3 contains 18 residues. The CDR3 protein is CAWASYLTSGRATGELFF. The DNA of the CDR3 is TGTGCCTGGGCTAGCTACCTGACTAGCGGGAGGGCCACCGGGGAGCTGTTTTTT.

V is TRBV2 and J is TRBJ2-3, with 7 bases aligning to TRBD2. Trimming at V came to 8 bases and at J to 5 bases, leaving 13 bases not matched to a gene. CDR3 length equals 15 residues. Germline V gives CDR1 SNHLY, CDR2 FYNNEI. The chain's CDR3 is CASGRWRRGEDTQYF. CDR3 sequence (DNA): TGTGCCAGCGGGCGCTGGCGCCGGGGGGAAGATACGCAGTATTTT. Full variable domain (remainder filled in from reference TRBV2 and TRBJ2-3): EPEVTQTPSHQVTQMGQEVILRCVPISNHLYFYWYRQILGQKVEFLVSFYNNEISEKSEIFDDQFSVERPDGSNFTLKIRSTKLEDSAMYFCASGRWRRGEDTQYFGPGTRLTVL.

V and J are TRBV27 and TRBJ2-7, with 8 bases identical to TRBD2. The CDR3 has 12 residues. Trimming took 9 bases from V and 4 from J; bases not matched to a gene: 5. In germline, CDR1 is MNHEY, CDR2 SMNVEV (reference sequence). The DNA for the CDR3 is TGTGCCAGAGCGGGAGACGTTTACGAGCAGTACTTC. It encodes CARAGDVYEQYF.

As for this clone: Within the sample, other DNA sequences also encode this same CDR3. This chain connects TRBV7-2 to TRBJ2-5; D possibly corresponds to TRBD2 (5 bases). The CDR3 runs to 15 residues. CDR1 is SGHTA and CDR2 is FQGNSA in the germline V gene. The ends were cut back, 1 base at V and 3 bases at J, with 12 bases in the middle. The CDR3: CASSLGGGGKETQYF. The DNA of the CDR3 is TGTGCCAGCAGCTTAGGAGGAGGAGGTAAAGAGACCCAGTACTTC.

This rearrangement joins TRBV7-9 to TRBJ2-4; weak D call: TRBD1 (5 bases). Per the germline V gene, CDR1 is SEHNR and CDR2 is FQNEAQ (reference sequence). This CDR3 has 18 amino acids. The V gene lost 0 bases and the J gene lost 0 bases, with 15 bases spanning the gap. The CDR3 region has the DNA TGTGCCAGCAGCTTAGCGCAGGGTCTAACTCTAGCCAAAAACATTCAGTACTTC. It specifies CASSLAQGLTLAKNIQYF.

This clone was seen more than once but under ten times. The rearrangement joins TRBV5-1 to TRBJ1-5; TRBD1 is a possible D gene (6 bases). This CDR3 spans 13 amino acids. Trimming took off 0 bases at V and 7 bases at J, with 8 bases between the two ends. Germline V lookup: CDR1 SGHRS, CDR2 YFSETQ. CDR3 residues: CASSLDGGQPQHF. CDR3 nucleotide sequence: TGCGCCAGCAGCTTGGATGGGGGCCAGCCCCAGCATTTT.

The chain recombines TRBV4-2 with TRBJ1-1; D remains ambiguous. The CDR3 covers 14 residues. Germline V gene sequence: CDR1 LGHNA, CDR2 YNFKEQ. V lost 0 bases and J 4 bases, leaving 9 bases between the germline ends. CDR3 sequence reads: CASSQDWGATEAFF. CDR3 bases: TGTGCCAGCAGCCAAGATTGGGGAGCCACTGAAGCTTTCTTT.